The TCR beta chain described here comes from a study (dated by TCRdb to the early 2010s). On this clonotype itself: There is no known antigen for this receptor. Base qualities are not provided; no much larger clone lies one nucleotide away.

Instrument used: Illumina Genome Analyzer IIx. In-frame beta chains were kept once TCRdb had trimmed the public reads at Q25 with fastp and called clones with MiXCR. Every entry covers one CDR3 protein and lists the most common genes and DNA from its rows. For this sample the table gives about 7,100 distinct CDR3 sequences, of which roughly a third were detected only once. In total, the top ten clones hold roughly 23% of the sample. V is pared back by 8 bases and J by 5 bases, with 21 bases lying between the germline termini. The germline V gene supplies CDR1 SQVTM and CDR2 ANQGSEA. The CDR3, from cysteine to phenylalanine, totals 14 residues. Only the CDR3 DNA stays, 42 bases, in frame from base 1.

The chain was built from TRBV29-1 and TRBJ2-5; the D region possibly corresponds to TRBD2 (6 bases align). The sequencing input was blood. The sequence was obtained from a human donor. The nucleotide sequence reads TGCAGCAGTTACTCGGGGGATGGGGATGAGACCCAGTACTTC. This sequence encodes CSSYSGDGDETQYF.